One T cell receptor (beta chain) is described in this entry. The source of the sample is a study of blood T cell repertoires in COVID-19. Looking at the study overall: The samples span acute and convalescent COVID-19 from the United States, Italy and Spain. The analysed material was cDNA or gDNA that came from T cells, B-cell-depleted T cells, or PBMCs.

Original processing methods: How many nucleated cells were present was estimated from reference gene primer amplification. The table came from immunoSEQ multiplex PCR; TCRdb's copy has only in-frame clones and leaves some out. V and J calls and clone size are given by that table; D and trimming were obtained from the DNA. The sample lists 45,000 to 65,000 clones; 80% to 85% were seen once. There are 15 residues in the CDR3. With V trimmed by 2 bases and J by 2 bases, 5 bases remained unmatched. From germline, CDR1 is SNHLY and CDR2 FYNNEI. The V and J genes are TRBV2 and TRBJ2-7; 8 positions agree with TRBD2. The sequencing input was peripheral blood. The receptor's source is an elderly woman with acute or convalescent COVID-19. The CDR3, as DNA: TGTGCCAGCAGTGAATCAGCGGGGGACCCCTACGAGCAGTACTTC. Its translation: CASSESAGDPYEQYF.